The 9 T cell receptor beta chains listed next were all sequenced from one sample in a study of OX40 agonist ivuxolimab in advanced cancers. Method: immunoSEQ multiplex PCR; TCRdb's copy keeps in-frame clones and lacks some. The repertoire holds roughly 77,000 clones, 75% to 90% seen once, with about 2.3% in the top ten. The sample here was CD4+ or CD8+ T cells sorted from blood, taken in a trial of the OX40 agonist ivuxolimab. These receptors originate from an adult with an advanced solid tumor such as melanoma, head and neck, liver or kidney cancer.

This chain connects TRBV4-2 to TRBJ2-1; tentatively, D is TRBD2 (6 bases). Trimming cost V 3 bases and J 11 bases, with 17 bases left between them. The CDR3 runs to 14 residues. Per the germline V gene, CDR1 is LGHNA and CDR2 is YNFKEQ. Here the CDR3 reads CASSHITPGGKQFF. The DNA for the CDR3 is TGTGCCAGCAGCCACATTACTCCCGGGGGAAAGCAGTTCTTC.

The rearrangement links TRBV5-1 to TRBJ1-3; weak D call: TRBD1 (5 bases). Trimming pared 0 bases from V and 3 bases from J, leaving 10 bases between. Germline CDR1 is SGHRS and CDR2 is YFSETQ. This CDR3 spans 15 amino acids. As DNA, the CDR3 is TGCGCCAGCAGCTTGGAGGGGCTTGGTGGAAACACCATATATTTT. This sequence encodes CASSLEGLGGNTIYF.

Remarks on this clone: This CDR3 is also generated by other DNA sequences in the sample. This chain connects TRBV11-2 to TRBJ2-7, with TRBD1 matching 10 bases. J was trimmed by 3 bases and V by 4 bases; bases with no gene match: 6. The CDR3 has 15 residues. Germline CDR1 SGHAT, CDR2 FQNNGV. This CDR3 is CASSSRTGGNYEQYF. CDR3 sequence (DNA): TGTGCCAGCAGCTCCAGGACAGGGGGAAACTACGAGCAGTACTTC.

The CDR3 region has the DNA TGTGCCAGCACCGCACTCGGGGGTACCGGCTACTACGAGCAGTACTTC. It yields the protein CASTALGGTGYYEQYF. J is TRBJ2-7 and V is TRBV2; a weak D match, TRBD2 (6 bases). Germline V gene lookup returns CDR1 SNHLY and CDR2 FYNNEI. Trimming removed 7 bases from V and 3 bases from J, with 22 bases in between. This CDR3 region has 16 residues.

The chain uses TRBV19 and TRBJ1-5, with D maybe TRBD1 (5 bases). With 5 bases removed from V and 1 base from J, the gap between germline ends came to 12 bases. Germline CDR1 is LNHDA and CDR2 is SQIVND (reference sequence). CDR3 length equals 15 residues. DNA for the CDR3: TGTGCCAGTAGTTCAGGGTTCGGGAGCAATCAGCCCCAGCATTTT. Residues: CASSSGFGSNQPQHF. The full variable domain, its missing parts supplied by reference TRBV19 and TRBJ1-5, is DGGITQSPKYLFRKEGQNVTLSCEQNLNHDAMYWYRQDPGQGLRLIYYSQIVNDFQKGDIAEGYSVSREKKESFPLTVTSAQKNPTAFYLCASSSGFGSNQPQHFGDGTRLSIL.

This sequence joins TRBV28 and TRBJ1-2; tentatively, D is TRBD1 (5 bases). CDR1 and CDR2 from the germline V gene are MDHEN and SYDVKM. Deletions cut 7 bases from V and 1 base from J, with 10 bases between. CDR3 length equals 13 residues. CDR3 protein: CASTTDSNYGYTF. The CDR3 DNA sequence: TGTGCCAGCACCACCGACAGTAACTATGGCTACACCTTC.

This chain links TRBV28 with TRBJ2-7; D may be TRBD1 or TRBD2 (6 bases each). This CDR3 spans 15 amino acids. V lost 6 bases and J 6 bases, leaving 21 bases between the germline ends. CDR1 is MDHEN, CDR2 SYDVKM, per germline. The CDR3 here is CASSPVGPGGPEQYF. CDR3 nucleotide sequence: TGTGCCAGCAGCCCCGTGGGTCCTGGGGGGCCCGAGCAGTACTTC.

The V gene is TRBV5-1, the J gene TRBJ2-7; no clear D gene. V was pared by 4 bases and J by 1 base, with 15 bases between. The CDR3 length is 15 residues. Germline V lookup: CDR1 SGHRS, CDR2 YFSETQ. The CDR3 nucleotides read TGCGCCAGCAGCCGCCTTCGGCTCCAATCCTACGAGCAGTACTTC. Protein sequence: CASSRLRLQSYEQYF.

This clone was picked up one time. The J gene is TRBJ2-1, the V gene TRBV5-1; D is unresolved. Germline CDR1 and CDR2: SGHRS and YFSETQ. This CDR3 has 16 amino acids. With 0 bases removed from V and 7 bases from J, the gap between germline ends came to 17 bases. This CDR3 reads CASSLGGFVSGNEQFF. The CDR3, as DNA: TGCGCCAGCAGCTTGGGGGGTTTTGTCTCCGGGAATGAGCAGTTCTTC.